The entry below gives a single TCR beta chain sequence along with its context. The source of the sample is a study of T cell changes during pregnancy in multiple sclerosis. This table comes from immunoSEQ multiplex PCR, and its TCRdb copy is limited to in-frame clones, with some not included. Counted here are 36,000 or so clones, about nine tenths occurring once; the ten biggest clones make up 11%. CDR1 and CDR2 from the germline V gene are LNHDA and SQIVND (reference sequence). This CDR3 contains 18 residues. With 5 bases clipped from V and 5 bases from J, the junction kept 14 bases outside the gene matches.

The chain is built from TRBV19 and TRBJ1-5; 11 bases align to TRBD1. Sequences were derived from CD8+ T cells from peripheral blood mononuclear cells, sampled in the third trimester of pregnancy. This receptor was taken from a female donor with multiple sclerosis, enrolled in a pregnancy study. The CDR3 reads CASSPQFFWTGGDQPQHF. As DNA, the CDR3 is TGTGCCAGTAGTCCGCAGTTTTTTTGGACAGGGGGCGATCAGCCCCAGCATTTT.